This paragraph reports one T cell receptor beta chain. As yet, its antigen is unknown. This entry is derived from a study of blood T cells in healthy people across ages. Study-wide findings and caveats: Measured against age, TCR beta diversity per million T cells decreased in a roughly linear manner.

A second PCR, run for about 6 to 12 cycles, used a sample-barcoded 5' primer plus a J-beta primer mix. Each CDR3 protein is one row after TCRdb ran MiXCR on the 5' RACE reads. The table shows around 1,700,000 distinct CDR3 sequences, with roughly 27% occurring only once. This CDR3 is built from 15 residues. Between the trimmed V and J ends, which lost 5 bases and 7 bases, there was a span of 18 bases. The germline CDR1 and CDR2 sequences are MDHEN and SYDVKM. This chain joins TRBV28 and TRBJ2-1; D perhaps matches TRBD2 (6 bases). This receptor was identified in a woman aged 25 to 39 in good health. Sequencing was performed on blood. The CDR3 region has the DNA TGTGCCAGCAGTCGGTGGGGGGTGAGAGGGAATGAGCAGTTCTTC. Amino acid sequence: CASSRWGVRGNEQFF.